This T cell receptor beta chain was recovered during a study of blood T cell repertoires in COVID-19. This clone was detected only once. Per the study methods: Amplification of reference gene primers provided the estimated nucleated cell counts. Using immunoSEQ multiplex PCR, the repertoire was profiled, and TCRdb retains in-frame clones only, with some absent. V, J and clone size are those of that table, while D and trimming were read from the DNA. The sample has roughly 290,000 clones, approximately 90% seen once; the top ten hold approximately 6%. Clinical history as reported by participants underpinned cohort assignment. In Cohort 3, a recovered donor had either two negative PCRs, clearance, or symptom resolution. Deletions cut 0 bases from V and 4 bases from J, with 10 bases between. There are 16 residues in the CDR3. In germline, CDR1 is LGHNA, CDR2 YSLEER.

The chain employs TRBV4-3 and TRBJ1-6, with D possibly TRBD1 on 5 matching bases. This clonotype originated in a middle-aged woman who had recovered from COVID-19. Sequencing was carried out using PBMCs or T cells enriched from blood (not recorded which). CDR3 in DNA: TGCGCCAGCAGCCAAGACCCAGGGTTATATAATTCACCCCTCCACTTT. This translates into CASSQDPGLYNSPLHF.